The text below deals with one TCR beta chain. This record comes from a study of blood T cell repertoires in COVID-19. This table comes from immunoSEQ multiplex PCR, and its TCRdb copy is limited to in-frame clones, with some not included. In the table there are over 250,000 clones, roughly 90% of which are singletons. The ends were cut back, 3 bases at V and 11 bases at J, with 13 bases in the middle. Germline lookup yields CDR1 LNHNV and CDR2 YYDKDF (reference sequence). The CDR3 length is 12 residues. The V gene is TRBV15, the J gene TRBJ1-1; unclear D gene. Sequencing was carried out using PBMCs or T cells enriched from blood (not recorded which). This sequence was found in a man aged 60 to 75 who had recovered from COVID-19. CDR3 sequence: CATSRDYSVAFF. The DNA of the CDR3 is TGTGCCACCAGCAGGGACTACTCCGTGGCTTTCTTT. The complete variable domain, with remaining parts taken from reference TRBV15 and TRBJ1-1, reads DAMVIQNPRYQVTQFGKPVTLSCSQTLNHNVMYWYQQKSSQAPKLLFHYYDKDFNNEADTPDNFQSRRPNTSFCFLDIRSPGLGDTAMYLCATSRDYSVAFFGQGTRLTVV.